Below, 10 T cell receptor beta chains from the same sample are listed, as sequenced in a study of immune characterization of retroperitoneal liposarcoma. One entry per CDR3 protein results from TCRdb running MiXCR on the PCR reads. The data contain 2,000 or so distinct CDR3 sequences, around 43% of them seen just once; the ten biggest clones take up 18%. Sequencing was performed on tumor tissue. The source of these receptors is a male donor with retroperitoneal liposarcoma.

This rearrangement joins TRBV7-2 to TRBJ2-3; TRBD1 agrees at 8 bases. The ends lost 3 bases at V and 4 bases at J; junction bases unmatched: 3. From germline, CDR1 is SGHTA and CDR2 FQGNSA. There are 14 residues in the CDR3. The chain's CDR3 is CASSLGTGPDTQYF. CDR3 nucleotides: TGTGCCAGCAGCTTGGGGACAGGTCCAGATACGCAGTATTTT.

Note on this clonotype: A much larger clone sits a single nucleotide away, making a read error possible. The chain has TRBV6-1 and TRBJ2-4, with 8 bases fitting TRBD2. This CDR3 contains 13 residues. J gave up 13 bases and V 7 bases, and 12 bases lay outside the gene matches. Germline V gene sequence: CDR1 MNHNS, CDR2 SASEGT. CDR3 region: CASKSASKREQYF. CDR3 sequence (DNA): TGTGCCAGCAAAAGCGCCTCTAAGCGGGAGCAGTACTTC.

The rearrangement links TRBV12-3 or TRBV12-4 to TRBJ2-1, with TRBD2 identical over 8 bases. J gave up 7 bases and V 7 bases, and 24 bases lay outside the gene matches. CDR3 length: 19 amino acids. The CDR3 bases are TGTGCCAGCACTTTTTTCCCCCTCGATGGGACGGGAGGGCGGAATGAGCAGTTCTTC. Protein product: CASTFFPLDGTGGRNEQFF.

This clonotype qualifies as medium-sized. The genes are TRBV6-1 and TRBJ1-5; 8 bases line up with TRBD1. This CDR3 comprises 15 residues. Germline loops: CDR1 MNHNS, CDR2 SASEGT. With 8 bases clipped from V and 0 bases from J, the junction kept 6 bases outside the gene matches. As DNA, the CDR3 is TGTGCCAGCGTCGGACAGGGTTATAGCAATCAGCCCCAGCATTTT. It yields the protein CASVGQGYSNQPQHF.

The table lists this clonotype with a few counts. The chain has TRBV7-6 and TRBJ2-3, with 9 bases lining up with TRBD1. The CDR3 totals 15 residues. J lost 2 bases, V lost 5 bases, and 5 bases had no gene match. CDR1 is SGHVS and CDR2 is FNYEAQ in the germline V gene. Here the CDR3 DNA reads TGTGCCAGCAGCGCGGGACAGGGATACACAGATACGCAGTATTTT. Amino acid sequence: CASSAGQGYTDTQYF.

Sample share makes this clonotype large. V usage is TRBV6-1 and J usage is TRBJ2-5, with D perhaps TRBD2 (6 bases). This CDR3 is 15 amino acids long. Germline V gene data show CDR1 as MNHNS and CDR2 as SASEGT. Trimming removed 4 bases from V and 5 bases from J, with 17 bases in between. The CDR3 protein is CASSAWAGLRETQYF. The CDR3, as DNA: TGTGCCAGCAGTGCCTGGGCGGGACTCCGGGAGACCCAGTACTTC.

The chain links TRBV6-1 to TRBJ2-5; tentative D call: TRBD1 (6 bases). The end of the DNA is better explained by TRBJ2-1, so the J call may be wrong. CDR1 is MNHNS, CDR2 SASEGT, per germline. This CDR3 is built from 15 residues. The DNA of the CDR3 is TGTGCCAGCAGTCTGCCAACAGGGTTGGAAGAGACCCAGTTCTTC. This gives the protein CASSLPTGLEETQFF.

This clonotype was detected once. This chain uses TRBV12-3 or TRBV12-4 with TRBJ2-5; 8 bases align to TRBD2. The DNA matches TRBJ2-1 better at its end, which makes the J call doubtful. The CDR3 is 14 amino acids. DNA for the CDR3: TGTGCCAGCACGGTAGCGGGGAGTAACAATGAGCAGTTCTTC. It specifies CASTVAGSNNEQFF.

The CDR3: CASSLPSGIETQYF. As DNA, the CDR3 is TGTGCCAGCAGTTTACCTAGCGGGATTGAGACCCAGTACTTC. The V and J genes are TRBV12-3 or TRBV12-4 and TRBJ2-1, with TRBD2 matching over 9 bases. The J call may not be correct, given that the DNA end is closer to TRBJ2-5. The CDR3 has 14 amino acids.

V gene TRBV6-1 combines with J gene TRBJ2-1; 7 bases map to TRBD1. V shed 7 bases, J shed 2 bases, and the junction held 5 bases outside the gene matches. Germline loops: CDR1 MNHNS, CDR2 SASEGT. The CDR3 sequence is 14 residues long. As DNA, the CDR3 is TGTGCCAGCACCCGACAGGGACCCTACAATGAGCAGTTCTTC. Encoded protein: CASTRQGPYNEQFF.